This TCR beta chain appears in the sequencing data of a study of blood T cell repertoires in COVID-19. The protocol was immunoSEQ multiplex PCR, while the TCRdb copy is restricted to in-frame clones and leaves out a portion. The repertoire has fewer than 200,000 clones, around 87% of them found once; the top ten carry about 12%. Material for sequencing was peripheral blood. This clonotype was obtained from a woman aged 70-85 years with COVID-19, enrolled during active disease.

This chain's CDR3 is CASSRSGGVEKLFF. The CDR3 DNA is TGTGCCAGCAGCCGTTCCGGGGGGGTTGAAAAACTGTTTTTT. This sequence joins TRBV5-8 and TRBJ1-4; D might be TRBD1 (5 bases). The V and J ends lost 4 bases and 7 bases respectively, with 14 bases between them. Germline V gene lookup returns CDR1 SGHTS and CDR2 YDEGEE. The CDR3 is 14 residues long.